This is a list of T cell receptor beta chains from one sample in a study of cytotoxic CD8 clonotypes in ibrutinib-treated CLL. Method: immunoSEQ multiplex PCR; TCRdb's copy keeps in-frame clones and lacks some. The sample records roughly 51,000 clones, more than 45% being singletons. Sequencing was performed on PBMCs, taken after 12 months of ibrutinib treatment. Receptors were obtained from a human donor with chronic lymphocytic leukemia. CDR3s include the opening cysteine and the closing phenylalanine or tryptophan. A D gene is named only where the DNA matches it firmly. Expanded clones are given a class, and other clones once, few, many or no size at all.

D gene | J gene | V gene | clone size | CDR3 DNA | CDR3 protein
NA | TRBJ2-5 | TRBV27 | few | TGTGCCAGCAGTTTCCCTCCGGCCCAGTACTTC | CASSFPPAQYF
NA | TRBJ1-5 | TRBV28 | NA | TGTGCCAGCAATCGAGGGTTCAATCAGCCCCAGCATTTT | CASNRGFNQPQHF
TRBD1 | TRBJ1-1 | TRBV5-1 | NA | TGCGCCAGCAGCTTAGACAGGGGGCGGACAACCACGAACACTGAAGCTTTCTTT | CASSLDRGRTTTNTEAFF
NA | TRBJ2-7 | TRBV27 | many | TGTGCCAGCAGTTTACTCCGGGGACGTGACCCGCGAAAGTACTTC | CASSLLRGRDPRKYF
NA | TRBJ2-4 | TRBV6-6 | NA | TGTGCCAGCAGTTATTCCGACCGAGGCATTCAGTACTTC | CASSYSDRGIQYF
NA | TRBJ2-3 | TRBV19 | NA | TGTGCCAGTAGTAGAACAGATACGCAGTATTTT | CASSRTDTQYF
NA | TRBJ1-2 | TRBV21-1 | NA | TGTGCCAGCAACGCCCCGGGACAGGGTAACTACTACTATGGCTACACCTTC | CASNAPGQGNYYYGYTF
NA | TRBJ2-3 | TRBV2 | NA | TGTGCCAGCAGTGTGGGGGGACCGTGGGATACGCAGTATTTT | CASSVGGPWDTQYF
NA | TRBJ2-1 | TRBV5-1 | NA | TGCGCCAGCAGCTTGGCCAAGGGGCGGGTTTACAATGAGCAGTTCTTC | CASSLAKGRVYNEQFF
TRBD1 | TRBJ1-1 | TRBV7-2 | NA | TGTGCCAGCAGCTTAGCCCGGACAGGGGAAGCTTTCTTT | CASSLARTGEAFF
TRBD1 | TRBJ2-5 | TRBV15 | few | TGTGCCACCAGCCGGGACAGGGGGCAGTTGGAGACCCAGTACTTC | CATSRDRGQLETQYF
TRBD1 | TRBJ2-7 | TRBV18 | few | TGTGCCAGCTCACAACCGGGACAGACTTCCTACGAGCAGTACTTC | CASSQPGQTSYEQYF
NA | TRBJ1-6 | TRBV4-2 | NA | TGTGCCAGCAGCCAGAGAGTCGACAATTCACCCCTCCACTTT | CASSQRVDNSPLHF